A single sample gave rise to the 13 T cell receptor beta chains below, sequenced in a study of T-cell reconstitution after alpha-beta-depleted transplantation in children. Unique molecular identifiers were built into the TCRbeta library. One entry per CDR3 protein, called by TCRdb with MiXCR from the PCR reads. The sample lists about 500,000 distinct CDR3 sequences, around 10% occurring once. The material was PBMCs, mostly from graft donor cells, obtained 180 days after TCRalphabeta/CD19-depleted stem cell transplant. These receptors were collected from a female patient between 2 and 15 years old who had a stem cell transplant for aplastic anemia, so the T cells may come from the graft donor.

Here the CDR3 reads CASSEYRVELDGYTF. The CDR3 region has the DNA TGTGCCAGCAGTGAATATCGGGTGGAGTTGGATGGCTACACCTTC. The rearrangement links TRBV25-1 to TRBJ1-2; no clear D. CDR3 length: 15 residues. Trimming left V 0 bases short and J 6 bases short, with 14 bases between. Germline V CDR1 and CDR2: MGHDK, SYGVNS.

The chain uses TRBV7-6 and TRBJ2-7; D possibly matches TRBD1 or TRBD2 (6 bases each). Looked up from germline, CDR1 is SGHVS and CDR2 is FNYEAQ. Trimming pared 5 bases from V and 3 bases from J, leaving 20 bases between. CDR3 length: 16 residues. CDR3 DNA sequence: TGTGCCAGCAGCCAACGTTCGGGGGCAGTAGGCTACGAGCAGTACTTC. Translated, it gives CASSQRSGAVGYEQYF.

The chain uses TRBV6-6 and TRBJ2-1; D is undetermined. The CDR3 sequence is 10 residues long. CDR1 MNHNY and CDR2 SVGAGI come from the germline V gene (reference sequence). V was pared by 10 bases and J by 7 bases, with 8 bases between. CDR3 residues: CAIGGNEQFF. The CDR3 region has the DNA TGTGCCATAGGTGGGAATGAGCAGTTCTTC.

This clonotype was observed a few times. V is TRBV6-2 or TRBV6-3 and J is TRBJ2-1, with 7 bases aligning to TRBD1. J gave up 0 bases and V 4 bases, and 9 bases lay outside the gene matches. Looked up from germline, CDR1 is MNHEY and CDR2 is SVGEGT. The CDR3 runs 17 residues. The CDR3 region has the DNA TGTGCCAGCAGTTCCTCCAAGGGGGCCCGCTCCTACAATGAGCAGTTCTTC. Translated: CASSSSKGARSYNEQFF.

This clonotype was seen a few times. The chain has TRBV5-1 and TRBJ1-2; D ambiguous. Germline CDR1 reads SGHRS; CDR2 reads YFSETQ. The V end lost 0 bases, the J end lost 2 bases, and 20 bases lay between the germline ends. This CDR3 has 18 residues. The CDR3 sequence: CASSLAVRPELPNYGYTF. CDR3 nucleotide sequence: TGCGCCAGCAGCTTGGCCGTCAGGCCAGAGCTTCCGAACTATGGCTACACCTTC.

This clonotype was counted only a few times. V gene TRBV7-2 combines with J gene TRBJ1-5; 8 nucleotides line up with TRBD1. Trimming at V came to 1 base and at J to 5 bases, leaving 4 bases not matched to a gene. The CDR3 length is 15 residues. Germline V gene lookup returns CDR1 SGHTA and CDR2 FQGNSA. CDR3 in amino acids: CASSLDQGAYQPQHF. The CDR3 DNA reads TGTGCCAGCAGCTTAGACCAGGGGGCGTATCAGCCCCAGCATTTT.

The sample holds a few counts of this clonotype. The V call is TRBV5-1, the J call TRBJ2-3; D gene uncertain. CDR3 size: 13 residues. V was trimmed by 4 bases and J by 5 bases, leaving 11 bases between them. CDR1 SGHRS and CDR2 YFSETQ come from the germline V gene. The CDR3 sequence: CASSAAELDTQYF. The CDR3, as DNA: TGCGCCAGCAGCGCGGCTGAGTTAGATACGCAGTATTTT.

The sample holds a few counts of this clonotype. The chain joins TRBV7-2 to TRBJ1-3; no reliable D call. V dropped 1 base and J dropped 0 bases, with 7 bases sitting between them. This CDR3 is built from 15 residues. Germline assignment: CDR1 SGHTA and CDR2 FQGNSA. The CDR3 sequence is CASSLGHFSGNTIYF. DNA for the CDR3: TGTGCCAGCAGCTTAGGTCATTTCTCTGGAAACACCATATATTTT.

The V call is TRBV14, the J call TRBJ2-7; TRBD2 matches at 7 bases. Germline CDR1 reads SGHDN; CDR2 reads FVKESK. The CDR3 spans 16 residues. V was pared by 4 bases and J by 5 bases, with 14 bases of the junction left unmatched. CDR3 coding DNA: TGTGCCAGCAGCCTCGCGCCGGCTAGCGGAGTCCACGAGCAGTACTTC. Its protein is CASSLAPASGVHEQYF. The full variable domain, rest sourced from reference TRBV14 and TRBJ2-7, is EAGVTQFPSHSVIEKGQTVTLRCDPISGHDNLYWYRRVMGKEIKFLLHFVKESKQDESGMPNNRFLAERTGGTYSTLKVQPAELEDSGVYFCASSLAPASGVHEQYFGPGTRLTVT.

V and J are TRBV9 and TRBJ2-1; D might be TRBD2 (5 bases). CDR3 length: 15 amino acids. Germline CDR1 is SGDLS and CDR2 is YYNGEE. Trimming removed 2 bases at V and 7 bases at J, with 16 bases between. In DNA, the CDR3 is TGTGCCAGCAGCGTTCTGAGGGAGCTCGGGAATGAGCAGTTCTTC. As protein: CASSVLRELGNEQFF.

The table lists this clonotype with many counts. V is TRBV7-2 and J is TRBJ2-1; a possible D gene is TRBD2 (5 bases). The CDR3 extends over 13 amino acids. With 8 bases removed from V and 0 bases from J, the gap between germline ends came to 8 bases. The germline gives CDR1 SGHTA, CDR2 FQGNSA. CDR3 loop: CASSGSSYNEQFF. In DNA, the CDR3 is TGTGCCAGCTCGGGGAGCTCCTACAATGAGCAGTTCTTC.

This clonotype was recorded at least ten times. This chain connects TRBV27 to TRBJ2-1; D may be TRBD2 (6 bases). This CDR3 comprises 16 residues. The V gene's germline CDR1 is MNHEY and CDR2 SMNVEV (reference sequence). V lost 3 bases to trimming and J lost 0 bases, with 12 bases between them. This CDR3 reads CASSLLAVPSYNEQFF. The CDR3 coding sequence is TGTGCCAGCAGTTTGTTAGCGGTTCCCTCCTACAATGAGCAGTTCTTC.

This clonotype came up many times. V is TRBV29-1 and J is TRBJ1-5; TRBD1 aligns across 9 bases. Germline CDR1 and CDR2: SQVTM and ANQGSEA. V trimming: 4 bases; J trimming: 5 bases; junction bases outside the gene matches: 9. The CDR3 is 15 residues long. In DNA, the CDR3 is TGCAGCGTTGCTACTGGGACAGGGTTAGATCAGCCCCAGCATTTT. Its translation is CSVATGTGLDQPQHF.